This TCR beta chain emerged from a study of blood T cells in healthy people across ages. With a J-beta primer mix and a sample-barcoded 5' primer, a second PCR ran 7 to 11 cycles. TCRdb independently ran MiXCR on the 5' RACE reads; one entry per CDR3 protein. Of fewer than 1,000,000 distinct CDR3 sequences listed, around 45% were seen once; the top ten hold about a sixth. Germline V gene sequence: CDR1 SGHAT, CDR2 FQNNGV. The V segment lost 2 bases and the J segment 2 bases; nucleotides outside the gene matches: 3. This CDR3 has 17 residues. The sequenced material came from blood. J is TRBJ2-1 and V is TRBV11-2; the match to TRBD2 covers 13 bases. The sequence derives from an older man in good health. CDR3 coding DNA: TGTGCCAGCAGCTTAAGGACTAGCGGGAGCGCCTACAATGAGCAGTTCTTC. It yields the protein CASSLRTSGSAYNEQFF. The variable domain in full, with the rest retrieved from reference TRBV11-2 and TRBJ2-1, is EAGVAQSPRYKIIEKRQSVAFWCNPISGHATLYWYQQILGQGPKLLIQFQNNGVVDDSQLPKDRFSAERLKGVDSTLKIQPAKLEDSAVYLCASSLRTSGSAYNEQFFGPGTRLTVL.